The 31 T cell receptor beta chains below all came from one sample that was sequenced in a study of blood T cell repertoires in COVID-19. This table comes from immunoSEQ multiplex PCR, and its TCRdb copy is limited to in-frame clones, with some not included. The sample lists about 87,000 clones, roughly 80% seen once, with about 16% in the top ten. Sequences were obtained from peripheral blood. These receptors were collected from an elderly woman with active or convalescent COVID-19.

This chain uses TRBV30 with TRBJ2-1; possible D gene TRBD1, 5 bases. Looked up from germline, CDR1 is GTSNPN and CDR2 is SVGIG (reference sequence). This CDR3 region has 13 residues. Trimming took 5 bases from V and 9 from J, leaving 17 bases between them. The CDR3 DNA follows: TGTGCCTGGTACATGGGGCATGCGGCTGAGCAGTTCTTC. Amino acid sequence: CAWYMGHAAEQFF.

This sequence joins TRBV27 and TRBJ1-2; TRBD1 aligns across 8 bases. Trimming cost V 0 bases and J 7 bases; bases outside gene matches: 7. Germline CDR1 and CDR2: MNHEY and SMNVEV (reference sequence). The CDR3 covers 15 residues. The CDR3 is CASSLSAGGLSGYTF. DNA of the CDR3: TGTGCCAGCAGTTTATCGGCAGGGGGCTTGAGTGGCTACACCTTC.

CDR3 nucleotide sequence: TGTGCCAGCAGCCAACCTACAGGGTTGTCAGATACGCAGTATTTT. Translation: CASSQPTGLSDTQYF. The chain couples TRBV3-1 (or the pseudogene TRBV3-2) to TRBJ2-3, with D perhaps TRBD1 (6 bases). The CDR3 totals 15 residues. The germline V and J ends were trimmed by 2 bases and 4 bases, with 13 bases remaining between them. Germline CDR1 reads LGHDT; CDR2 reads YNNKEL (reference sequence).

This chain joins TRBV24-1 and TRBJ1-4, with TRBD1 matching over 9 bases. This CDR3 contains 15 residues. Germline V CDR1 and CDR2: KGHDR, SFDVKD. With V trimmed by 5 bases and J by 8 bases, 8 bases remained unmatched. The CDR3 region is CATSAPTGGEEKLFF. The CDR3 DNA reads TGTGCCACCAGTGCCCCGACAGGGGGTGAGGAAAAACTGTTTTTT.

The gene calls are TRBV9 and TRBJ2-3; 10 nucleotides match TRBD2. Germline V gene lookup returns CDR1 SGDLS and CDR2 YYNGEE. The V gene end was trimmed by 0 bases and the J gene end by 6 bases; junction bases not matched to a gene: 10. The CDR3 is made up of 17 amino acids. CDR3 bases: TGTGCCAGCAGCGTAGGGGTCTCTAGCGGGGGACTGGATACGCAGTATTTT. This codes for CASSVGVSSGGLDTQYF.

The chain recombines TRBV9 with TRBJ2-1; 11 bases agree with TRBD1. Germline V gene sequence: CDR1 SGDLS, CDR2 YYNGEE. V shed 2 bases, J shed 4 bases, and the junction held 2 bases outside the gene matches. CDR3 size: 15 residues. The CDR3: CASSVGTGGYNEQFF. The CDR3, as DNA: TGTGCCAGCAGCGTCGGGACAGGGGGTTACAATGAGCAGTTCTTC.

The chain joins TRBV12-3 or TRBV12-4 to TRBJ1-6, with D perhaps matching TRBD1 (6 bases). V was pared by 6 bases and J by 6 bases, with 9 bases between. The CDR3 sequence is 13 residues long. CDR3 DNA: TGTGCCAGCAGACAGGGTCCTAATTCACCCCTCCACTTT. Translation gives CASRQGPNSPLHF.

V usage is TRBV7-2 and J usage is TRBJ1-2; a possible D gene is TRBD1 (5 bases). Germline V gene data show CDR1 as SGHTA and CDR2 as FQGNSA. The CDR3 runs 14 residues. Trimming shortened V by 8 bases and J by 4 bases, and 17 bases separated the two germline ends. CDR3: CASSGGKHLYGYTF. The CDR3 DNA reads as TGTGCCAGCTCCGGGGGGAAACACCTCTATGGCTACACCTTC.

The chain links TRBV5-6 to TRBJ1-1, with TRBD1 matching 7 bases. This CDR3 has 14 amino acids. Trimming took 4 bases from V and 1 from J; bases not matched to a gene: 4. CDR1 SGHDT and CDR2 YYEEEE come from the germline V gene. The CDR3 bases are TGTGCCAGCAGCCCGGGACAGCAGAACACTGAAGCTTTCTTT. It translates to CASSPGQQNTEAFF. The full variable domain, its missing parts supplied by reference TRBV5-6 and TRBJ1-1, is DAGVTQSPTHLIKTRGQQVTLRCSPKSGHDTVSWYQQALGQGPQFIFQYYEEEERQRGNFPDRFSGHQFPNYSSELNVNALLLGDSALYLCASSPGQQNTEAFFGQGTRLTVV.

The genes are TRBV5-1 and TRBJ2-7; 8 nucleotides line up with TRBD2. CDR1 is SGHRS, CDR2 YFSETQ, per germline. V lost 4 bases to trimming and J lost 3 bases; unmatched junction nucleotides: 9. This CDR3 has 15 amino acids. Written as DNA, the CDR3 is TGCGCCAGCAGCCTAAGCGGGGGAGCGAACTACGAGCAGTACTTC. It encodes CASSLSGGANYEQYF.

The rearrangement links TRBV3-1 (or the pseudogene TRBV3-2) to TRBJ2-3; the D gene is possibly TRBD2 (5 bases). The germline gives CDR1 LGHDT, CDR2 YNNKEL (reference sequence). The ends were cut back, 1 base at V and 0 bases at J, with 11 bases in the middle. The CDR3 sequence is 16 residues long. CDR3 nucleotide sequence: TGTGCCAGCAGCCAAGCGTCCGGGGTCAGCACAGATACGCAGTATTTT. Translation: CASSQASGVSTDTQYF.

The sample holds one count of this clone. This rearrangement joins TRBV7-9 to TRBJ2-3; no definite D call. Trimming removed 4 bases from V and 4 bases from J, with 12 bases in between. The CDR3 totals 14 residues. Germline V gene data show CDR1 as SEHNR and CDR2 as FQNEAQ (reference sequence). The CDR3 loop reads CASSSPTGSDTQYF. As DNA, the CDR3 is TGTGCCAGCAGCTCACCAACGGGTTCAGATACGCAGTATTTT. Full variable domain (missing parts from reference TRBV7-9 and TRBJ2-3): DTGVSQNPRHKITKRGQNVTFRCDPISEHNRLYWYRQTLGQGPEFLTYFQNEAQLEKSRLLSDRFSAERPKGSFSTLEIQRTEQGDSAMYLCASSSPTGSDTQYFGPGTRLTVL.

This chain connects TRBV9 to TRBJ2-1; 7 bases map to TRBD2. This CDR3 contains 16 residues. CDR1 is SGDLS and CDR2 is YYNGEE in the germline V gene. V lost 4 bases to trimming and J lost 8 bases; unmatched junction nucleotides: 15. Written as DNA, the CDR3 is TGTGCCAGCAGCCCAAACCCGGGACTACGTCGGCATGAGCAGTTCTTC. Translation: CASSPNPGLRRHEQFF.

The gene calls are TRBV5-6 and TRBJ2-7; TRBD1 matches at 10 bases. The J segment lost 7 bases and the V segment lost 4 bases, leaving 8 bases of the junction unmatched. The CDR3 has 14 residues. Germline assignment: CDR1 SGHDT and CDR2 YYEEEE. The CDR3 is CASSLRDRGGEQYF. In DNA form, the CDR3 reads TGTGCCAGCAGCCTAAGGGACAGGGGTGGGGAGCAGTACTTC.

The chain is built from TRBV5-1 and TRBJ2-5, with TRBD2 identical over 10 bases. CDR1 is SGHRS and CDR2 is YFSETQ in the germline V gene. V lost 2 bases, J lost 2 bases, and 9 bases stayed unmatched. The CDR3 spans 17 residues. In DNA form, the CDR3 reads TGCGCCAGCAGCTTACGAGCGGGGGGGATGGAACAAGAGACCCAGTACTTC. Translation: CASSLRAGGMEQETQYF. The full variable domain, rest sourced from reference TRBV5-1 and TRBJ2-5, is KAGVTQTPRYLIKTRGQQVTLSCSPISGHRSVSWYQQTPGQGLQFLFEYFSETQRNKGNFPGRFSGRQFSNSRSEMNVSTLELGDSALYLCASSLRAGGMEQETQYFGPGTRLLVL.

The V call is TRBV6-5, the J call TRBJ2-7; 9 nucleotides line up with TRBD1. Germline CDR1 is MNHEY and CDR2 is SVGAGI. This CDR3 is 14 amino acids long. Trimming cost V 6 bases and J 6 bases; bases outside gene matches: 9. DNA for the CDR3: TGTGCCAGCAGGGCACCCGGGACAGGGCCCGAGCAGTACTTC. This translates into CASRAPGTGPEQYF.

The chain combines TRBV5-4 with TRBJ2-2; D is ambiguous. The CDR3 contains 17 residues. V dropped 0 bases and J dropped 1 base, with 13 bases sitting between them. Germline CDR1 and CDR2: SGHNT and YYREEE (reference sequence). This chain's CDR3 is CASSLAFSAGNTGELFF. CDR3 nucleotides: TGTGCCAGCAGCTTGGCCTTCTCGGCAGGGAACACCGGGGAGCTGTTTTTT.

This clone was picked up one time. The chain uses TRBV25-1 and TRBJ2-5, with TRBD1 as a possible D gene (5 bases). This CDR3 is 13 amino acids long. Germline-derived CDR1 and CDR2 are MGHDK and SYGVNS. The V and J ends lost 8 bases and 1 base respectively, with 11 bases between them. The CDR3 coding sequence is TGTGCCAGCCTAAGGGGTAGCCAAGAGACCCAGTACTTC. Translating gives CASLRGSQETQYF.

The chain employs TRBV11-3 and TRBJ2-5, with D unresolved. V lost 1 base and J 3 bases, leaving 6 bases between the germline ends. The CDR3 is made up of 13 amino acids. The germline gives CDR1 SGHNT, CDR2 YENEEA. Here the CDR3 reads CASSLGAKETQYF. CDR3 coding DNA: TGTGCCAGCAGCTTAGGGGCGAAAGAGACCCAGTACTTC. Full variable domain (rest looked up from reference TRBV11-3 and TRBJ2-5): EAGVVQSPRYKIIEKKQPVAFWCNPISGHNTLYWYLQNLGQGPELLIRYENEEAVDDSQLPKDRFSAERLKGVDSTLKIQPAELGDSAVYLCASSLGAKETQYFGPGTRLLVL.

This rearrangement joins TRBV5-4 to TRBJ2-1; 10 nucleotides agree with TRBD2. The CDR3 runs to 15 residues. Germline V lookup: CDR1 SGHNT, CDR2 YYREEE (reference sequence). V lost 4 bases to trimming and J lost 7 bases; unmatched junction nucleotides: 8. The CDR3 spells CASSQSGGARNEQFF. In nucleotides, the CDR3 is TGTGCCAGCAGCCAGAGCGGGGGGGCTAGGAATGAGCAGTTCTTC.

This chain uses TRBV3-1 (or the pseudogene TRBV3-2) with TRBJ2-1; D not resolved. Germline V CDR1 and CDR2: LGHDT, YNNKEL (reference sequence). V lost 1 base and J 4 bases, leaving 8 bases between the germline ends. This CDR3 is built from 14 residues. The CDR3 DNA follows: TGTGCCAGCAGCCAAGTGACTGAATACAATGAGCAGTTCTTC. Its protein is CASSQVTEYNEQFF.

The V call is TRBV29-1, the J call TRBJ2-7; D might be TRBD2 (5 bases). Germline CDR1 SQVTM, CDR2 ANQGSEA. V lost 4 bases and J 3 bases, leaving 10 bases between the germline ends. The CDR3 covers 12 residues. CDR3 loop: CSVGTGIYEQYF. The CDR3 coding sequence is TGCAGCGTTGGGACCGGGATCTACGAGCAGTACTTC.

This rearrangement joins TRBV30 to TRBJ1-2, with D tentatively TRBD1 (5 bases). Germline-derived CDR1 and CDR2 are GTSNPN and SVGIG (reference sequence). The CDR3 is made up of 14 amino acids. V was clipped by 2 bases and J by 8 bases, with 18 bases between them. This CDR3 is CAWSRALGVGGYTF. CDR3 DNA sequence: TGTGCCTGGAGTCGAGCCCTAGGGGTAGGGGGCTACACCTTC. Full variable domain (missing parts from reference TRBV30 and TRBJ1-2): SQTIHQWPATLVQPVGSPLSLECTVEGTSNPNLYWYRQAAGRGLQLLFYSVGIGQISSEVPQNLSASRPQDRQFILSSKKLLLSDSGFYLCAWSRALGVGGYTFGSGTRLTVV.

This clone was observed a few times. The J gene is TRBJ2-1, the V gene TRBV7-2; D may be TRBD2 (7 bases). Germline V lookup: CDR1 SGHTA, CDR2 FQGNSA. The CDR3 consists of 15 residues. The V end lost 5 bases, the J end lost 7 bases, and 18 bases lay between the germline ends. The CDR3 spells CASSPMAGAVNEQFF. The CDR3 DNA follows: TGTGCCAGCAGCCCCATGGCGGGGGCAGTAAATGAGCAGTTCTTC.

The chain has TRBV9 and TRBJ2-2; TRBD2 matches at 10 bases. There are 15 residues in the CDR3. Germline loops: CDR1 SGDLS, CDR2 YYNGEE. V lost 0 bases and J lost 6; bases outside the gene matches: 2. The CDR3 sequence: CASSVGLAGAGELFF. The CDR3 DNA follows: TGTGCCAGCAGCGTAGGCCTAGCGGGAGCCGGGGAGCTGTTTTTT.

The CDR3 DNA follows: TGTGCCAGTAGTATTACAGGGCATAGCAATCAGCCCCAGCATTTT. Amino acid sequence: CASSITGHSNQPQHF. The chain couples TRBV19 to TRBJ1-5, with D maybe TRBD1 (6 bases). The CDR3 has 15 amino acids. Trimming removed 3 bases at V and 0 bases at J, with 9 bases between. The germline CDR1 and CDR2 sequences are LNHDA and SQIVND (reference sequence).

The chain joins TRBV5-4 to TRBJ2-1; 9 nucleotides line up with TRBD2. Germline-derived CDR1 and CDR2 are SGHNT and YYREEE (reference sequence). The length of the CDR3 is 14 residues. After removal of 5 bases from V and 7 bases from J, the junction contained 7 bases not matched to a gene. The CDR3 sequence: CASRASGTYNEQFF. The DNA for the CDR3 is TGTGCCAGCAGGGCTAGCGGGACATATAATGAGCAGTTCTTC.

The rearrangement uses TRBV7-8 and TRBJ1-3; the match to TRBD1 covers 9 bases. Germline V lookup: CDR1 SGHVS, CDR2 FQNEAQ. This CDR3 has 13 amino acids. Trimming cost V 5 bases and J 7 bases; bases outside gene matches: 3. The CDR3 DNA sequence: TGTGCCAGCAGCCTAGGGACAGGGAACACCATATATTTT. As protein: CASSLGTGNTIYF.

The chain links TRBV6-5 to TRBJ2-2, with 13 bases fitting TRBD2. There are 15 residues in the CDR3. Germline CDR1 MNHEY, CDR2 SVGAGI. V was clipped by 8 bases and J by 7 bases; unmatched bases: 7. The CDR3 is CASSGLAGVIGELFF. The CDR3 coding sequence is TGTGCCAGCTCAGGACTAGCGGGAGTCATCGGGGAGCTGTTTTTT.

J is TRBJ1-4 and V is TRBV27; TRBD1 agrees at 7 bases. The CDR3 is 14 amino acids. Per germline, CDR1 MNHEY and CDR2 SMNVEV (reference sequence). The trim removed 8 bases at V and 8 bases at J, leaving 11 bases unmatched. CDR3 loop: CASSTGTVSEKLFF. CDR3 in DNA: TGTGCCAGCTCGACCGGGACAGTCTCCGAAAAACTGTTTTTT.

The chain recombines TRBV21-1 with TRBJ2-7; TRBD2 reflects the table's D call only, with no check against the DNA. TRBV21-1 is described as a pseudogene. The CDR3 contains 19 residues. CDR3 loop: CASSPIGAEREDPLYEQYF. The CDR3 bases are TGTGCCAGCAGCCCAATTGGCGCGGAGCGGGAGGACCCCCTCTACGAGCAGTACTTC.